One and the same sample provided the 28 T cell receptor beta chains below, sequenced in a study of CD8+ T cells in alopecia areata. The authors extracted RNA and reverse transcribed it into cDNA as the sequencing template. Using immunoSEQ multiplex PCR, the repertoire was profiled, and TCRdb retains in-frame clones only, with some absent. The profile shows a few hundred thousand clones, 35% to 40% of them singletons. Treatment denoted: oral pan-JAK inhibitor, 5-10 mg twice daily. The specimen was CD4+ T cells sorted from blood, collected at approximately week 30, from a patient treated with tofacitinib. These receptors originate from a human donor with alopecia areata.

This clone appeared a few times. The chain links TRBV30 to TRBJ1-4; possible D gene TRBD1, 5 bases. Per the germline V gene, CDR1 is GTSNPN and CDR2 is SVGIG (reference sequence). The CDR3 extends over 13 amino acids. The ends were cut back, 5 bases at V and 4 bases at J, with 11 bases in the middle. CDR3 nucleotides: TGTGCCTGGGGAAGGGACGGTAATGAAAAACTGTTTTTT. This sequence encodes CAWGRDGNEKLFF.

V gene TRBV2 combines with J gene TRBJ2-3; 8 bases line up with TRBD1. Germline-derived CDR1 and CDR2 are SNHLY and FYNNEI. The J segment lost 1 base and the V segment lost 4 bases, leaving 1 base of the junction unmatched. This CDR3 contains 14 residues. The CDR3 sequence is CASSATGGTDTQYF. The DNA for the CDR3 is TGTGCCAGCAGTGCGACAGGGGGCACAGATACGCAGTATTTT.

The chain combines TRBV5-6 with TRBJ2-7; D uncertain. Per the germline V gene, CDR1 is SGHDT and CDR2 is YYEEEE. The CDR3 sequence is 11 residues long. Trimming stripped 1 base from V and 4 bases from J, with 3 bases between. The CDR3 nucleotides are TGTGCCAGCAGCTTGAAGTACGAGCAGTACTTC. Protein product: CASSLKYEQYF.

The rearrangement joins TRBV6-1 to TRBJ2-7; D is possibly TRBD1 (6 bases). The CDR3 spans 13 residues. The V gene's germline CDR1 is MNHNS and CDR2 SASEGT. The V end was cut by 7 bases, the J end by 3 bases, with 13 bases between. The CDR3 here is CASTGTDSYEQYF. CDR3 bases: TGTGCCAGCACTGGGACGGACAGCTACGAGCAGTACTTC.

The table lists this clone with a few counts. The rearrangement links TRBV30 to TRBJ1-5, with D hard to call. This CDR3 has 15 amino acids. V was cut by 6 bases and J by 3 bases, with 18 bases left in between. The germline V gene encodes CDR1 GTSNPN and CDR2 SVGIG (reference sequence). This CDR3 is CACKNAGPFNQPQHF. The CDR3 nucleotides read TGTGCCTGTAAAAATGCCGGGCCCTTCAATCAGCCCCAGCATTTT.

The rearrangement links TRBV5-1 to TRBJ2-7, with D possibly matching TRBD2 (7 bases). Germline values: CDR1 SGHRS, CDR2 YFSETQ. The CDR3 length is 13 residues. Trimming removed 9 bases at V and 2 bases at J, with 15 bases between. For the CDR3, the DNA is TGCGCCACTTCTCGGGGGGCTACCTACGAGCAGTACTTC. Amino acids: CATSRGATYEQYF.

The rearrangement uses TRBV5-1 and TRBJ1-6, with D possibly TRBD1 on 6 matching bases. Germline values: CDR1 SGHRS, CDR2 YFSETQ. The CDR3 contains 17 residues. Trimming removed 0 bases from V and 7 bases from J, with 17 bases in between. The CDR3 sequence: CASSLAPQGSGNSPLHF. CDR3 in DNA: TGCGCCAGCAGCTTGGCTCCACAGGGTTCGGGGAATTCACCCCTCCACTTT. Variable domain in full (rest from reference TRBV5-1 and TRBJ1-6): KAGVTQTPRYLIKTRGQQVTLSCSPISGHRSVSWYQQTPGQGLQFLFEYFSETQRNKGNFPGRFSGRQFSNSRSEMNVSTLELGDSALYLCASSLAPQGSGNSPLHFGNGTRLTVT.

The chain combines TRBV9 with TRBJ2-7; either TRBD1 or TRBD2 may supply D (5 bases each). The ends were cut back, 0 bases at V and 2 bases at J, with 18 bases in the middle. This CDR3 is 17 amino acids long. CDR1 and CDR2 from the germline V gene are SGDLS and YYNGEE. The CDR3 reads CASSVGMGRDVTYEQYF. The CDR3 DNA reads as TGTGCCAGCAGCGTAGGGATGGGCAGGGACGTAACCTACGAGCAGTACTTC.

In this sample, this clone turned up once. The V gene is TRBV20-1, the J gene TRBJ2-7; possible D gene TRBD2, 6 bases. CDR3 length: 9 amino acids. Germline V lookup: CDR1 DFQATT, CDR2 SNEGSKA (reference sequence). The CDR3 protein is CRGRYEQYF. In nucleotides, the CDR3 is TGCAGGGGGAGGTACGAGCAGTACTTC.

The genes are TRBV25-1 and TRBJ2-7; 7 positions match TRBD2. Trimming removed 2 bases from V and 3 bases from J; junction bases left unmatched: 1. This CDR3 is built from 13 residues. The V gene's germline CDR1 is MGHDK and CDR2 SYGVNS. DNA for the CDR3: TGTGCCAGCAGTGAAGCTAGCGGCTACGAGCAGTACTTC. Translated: CASSEASGYEQYF.

The chain uses TRBV5-4 and TRBJ2-3; D ambiguous. There are 15 residues in the CDR3. Trimming pared 0 bases from V and 2 bases from J, leaving 10 bases between. Germline-derived CDR1 and CDR2 are SGHNT and YYREEE (reference sequence). CDR3 region: CASSLGVGNTDTQYF. The CDR3 region has the DNA TGTGCCAGCAGCTTGGGAGTTGGAAACACAGATACGCAGTATTTT.

On this clone itself: The junction does not match germline at one end; this may be a read error. The gene calls are TRBV7-8 and TRBJ1-2; possible D gene TRBD1, 5 bases. Germline CDR1 and CDR2: SGHVS and FQNEAQ. This CDR3 comprises 15 residues. Written as DNA, the CDR3 is TGCGCCAGCAGTAACCGGGACCTACCTAACAATGGCTACACCTTC. It specifies CASSNRDLPNNGYTF. Full variable domain (remainder filled in from reference TRBV7-8 and TRBJ1-2): GAGVSQSPRYKVAKRGQDVALRCDPISGHVSLFWYQQALGQGPEFLTYFQNEAQLDKSGLPSDRFFAERPEGSVSTLKIQRTQQEDSAVYLCASSNRDLPNNGYTFGSGTRLTVV.

This clone was seen more than once but under ten times. This chain links TRBV29-1 with TRBJ2-7; 10 bases agree with TRBD1. The CDR3 runs 13 residues. The ends lost 7 bases at V and 5 bases at J; junction bases unmatched: 8. Looked up from germline, CDR1 is SQVTM and CDR2 is ANQGSEA. The CDR3 DNA is TGCAGCGCCAGAGGGACAGGGGACCACGAGCAGTACTTC. It codes for CSARGTGDHEQYF.

The J gene is TRBJ1-5, the V gene TRBV2, with TRBD1 as a possible D gene (6 bases). This CDR3 is 14 amino acids long. The V end lost 7 bases, the J end lost 1 base, and 11 bases lay between the germline ends. CDR1 is SNHLY, CDR2 FYNNEI, per germline. In DNA, the CDR3 is TGTGCCAGCACTTATGACAGGAGCAATCAGCCCCAGCATTTT. Translating it yields CASTYDRSNQPQHF.

This clone was counted a few times. The sample carries other DNA sequences with the same CDR3. The chain has TRBV6-6 and TRBJ1-2, with 7 bases lining up with TRBD1. The CDR3 has 12 amino acids. In germline, CDR1 is MNHNY, CDR2 SVGAGI (reference sequence). With V trimmed by 5 bases and J by 7 bases, 4 bases remained unmatched. CDR3: CASSRQGSGYTF. The CDR3 DNA sequence: TGTGCCAGCAGTAGACAGGGCAGTGGCTACACCTTC.

The J gene is TRBJ2-7, the V gene TRBV14; 11 bases fit TRBD2. This CDR3 is 16 amino acids long. V shed 1 base, J shed 1 base, and the junction held 3 bases outside the gene matches. Germline CDR1 and CDR2: SGHDN and FVKESK. CDR3 nucleotide sequence: TGTGCCAGCAGCCAAGGACTAGCGGGGTCTTCCTACGAGCAGTACTTC. This sequence encodes CASSQGLAGSSYEQYF.

This clone was counted between two and nine times. V and J are TRBV7-9 and TRBJ1-1; tentatively, D is TRBD1 (5 bases). The CDR3 runs to 14 residues. CDR1 and CDR2 (germline): SEHNR, FQNEAQ (reference sequence). V shed 1 base and J shed 5 bases, with 11 bases lying between them. Here the CDR3 DNA reads TGTGCCAGCAGCTTAGACAGGAGGGTAACTGAAGCTTTCTTT. Amino acids: CASSLDRRVTEAFF.

This rearrangement joins TRBV15 to TRBJ2-1; 10 bases are shared with TRBD2. V shed 1 base and J 6 bases; nucleotides not matched to a gene: 12. The CDR3 covers 18 residues. Germline assignment: CDR1 LNHNV and CDR2 YYDKDF (reference sequence). CDR3 DNA sequence: TGTGCCACCAGCAGAGCGGGTGGAAGCGGGAGGGCCGCCAATGAGCAGTTCTTC. It is translated as CATSRAGGSGRAANEQFF.

The V and J genes are TRBV6-5 and TRBJ2-1, with no clear D. The V gene's germline CDR1 is MNHEY and CDR2 SVGAGI. Between the trimmed V and J ends, which lost 7 bases and 4 bases, there was a span of 14 bases. The length of the CDR3 is 14 residues. This CDR3 is CASKGRMGYNEQFF. In DNA form, the CDR3 reads TGTGCCAGCAAAGGGCGGATGGGTTACAATGAGCAGTTCTTC.

The V and J genes are TRBV30 and TRBJ1-4, with unresolved D. Germline CDR1 is GTSNPN and CDR2 is SVGIG (reference sequence). The length of the CDR3 is 12 residues. V was pared by 4 bases and J by 7 bases, with 10 bases between. The CDR3, as DNA: TGTGCCTGGAATTGGGCAGGTGAAAAACTGTTTTTT. Its protein is CAWNWAGEKLFF.

The chain links TRBV5-1 to TRBJ2-3, with 7 bases matching TRBD1. Germline CDR1 is SGHRS and CDR2 is YFSETQ. This CDR3 comprises 15 residues. V shed 4 bases, J shed 0 bases, and the junction held 5 bases outside the gene matches. CDR3 nucleotide sequence: TGCGCCAGCAGCGACCGGGACAGCAGCACAGATACGCAGTATTTT. This sequence encodes CASSDRDSSTDTQYF.

The chain is built from TRBV30 and TRBJ1-5; 7 nucleotides line up with TRBD1. V was pared by 2 bases and J by 8 bases, with 9 bases of the junction left unmatched. There are 14 residues in the CDR3. CDR1 is GTSNPN and CDR2 is SVGIG in the germline V gene (reference sequence). CDR3 nucleotide sequence: TGTGCCTGGAGTCCTGGACAGGAGAGTGAGCCCCAGCATTTT. This gives the protein CAWSPGQESEPQHF.

The V and J genes are TRBV30 and TRBJ1-4, with TRBD1 matching 10 bases. CDR3 length equals 15 residues. The V gene end was trimmed by 7 bases and the J gene end by 0 bases; junction bases not matched to a gene: 5. Looked up from germline, CDR1 is GTSNPN and CDR2 is SVGIG (reference sequence). This CDR3 reads CAYRDRGTTNEKLFF. The CDR3 nucleotides read TGTGCCTACCGGGACAGGGGAACAACTAATGAAAAACTGTTTTTT.

The rearrangement joins TRBV18 to TRBJ2-7; TRBD2 might be the D (5 bases). With 6 bases removed from V and 6 bases from J, the gap between germline ends came to 18 bases. CDR1 is KGHSH, CDR2 LQKENI, per germline. The CDR3 sequence is 14 residues long. The CDR3 region is CASSPSTTIGEQYF. The CDR3 region has the DNA TGTGCCAGCTCCCCTTCGACTACAATCGGCGAGCAGTACTTC.

The chain carries TRBV5-1 and TRBJ1-1, with TRBD1 identical over 8 bases. Germline V gene lookup returns CDR1 SGHRS and CDR2 YFSETQ. The CDR3 is 15 amino acids. J was trimmed by 4 bases and V by 4 bases; bases with no gene match: 9. CDR3 bases: TGCGCCAGCAGCGGTACAGGGGGAACGGGCACTGAAGCTTTCTTT. Its protein is CASSGTGGTGTEAFF.

The chain is built from TRBV11-3 and TRBJ1-1; D call uncertain. V was trimmed by 3 bases and J by 7 bases, leaving 9 bases between them. The germline gives CDR1 SGHNT, CDR2 YENEEA. CDR3 length equals 12 residues. CDR3 in amino acids: CASSFVGGEAFF. In DNA form, the CDR3 reads TGTGCCAGCAGCTTTGTCGGAGGTGAAGCTTTCTTT.

This clone came up a few times. CDR3 amino acids: CASSLTSGTDTQYF. CDR3 DNA sequence: TGCGCCAGCAGCCTCACTAGCGGCACAGATACGCAGTATTTT. The V and J genes are TRBV5-1 and TRBJ2-3, with TRBD2 matching over 7 bases. Trimming at V came to 4 bases and at J to 1 base, leaving 3 bases not matched to a gene. Germline V gives CDR1 SGHRS, CDR2 YFSETQ. CDR3 size: 14 residues.

This clone was recorded at least ten times. The chain combines TRBV30 with TRBJ2-4; perhaps TRBD2 as D (6 bases). The CDR3 runs to 14 residues. Trimming pared 0 bases from V and 7 bases from J, leaving 13 bases between. Germline V CDR1 and CDR2: GTSNPN, SVGIG (reference sequence). This CDR3 reads CAWSVLAPINIQYF. CDR3 nucleotide sequence: TGTGCCTGGAGTGTACTAGCTCCCATCAACATTCAGTACTTC.